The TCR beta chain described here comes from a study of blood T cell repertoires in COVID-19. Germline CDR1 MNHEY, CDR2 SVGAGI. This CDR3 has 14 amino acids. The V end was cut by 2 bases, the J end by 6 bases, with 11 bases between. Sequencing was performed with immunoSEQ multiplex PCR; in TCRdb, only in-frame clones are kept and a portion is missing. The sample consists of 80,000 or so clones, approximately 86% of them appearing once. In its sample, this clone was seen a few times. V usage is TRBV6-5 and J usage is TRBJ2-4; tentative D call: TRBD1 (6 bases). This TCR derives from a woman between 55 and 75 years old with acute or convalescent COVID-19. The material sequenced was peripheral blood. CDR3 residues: CASSYDSRGNIQYF. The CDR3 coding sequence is TGTGCCAGCAGTTACGATTCCAGGGGAAACATTCAGTACTTC.